The T cell receptor beta chain described here comes from a study of blood T cell repertoires in COVID-19. Study as a whole: Samples of COVID-19 (acute and convalescent) were obtained from the United States, Italy and Spain. PBMCs, B-cell-depleted T cells, or T cells provided the cDNA or gDNA that made up the material.

This clone has only a few counts. Participant reports of clinical history set cohort assignment. The V segment lost 6 bases and the J segment 10 bases; nucleotides outside the gene matches: 10. The CDR3 has 13 amino acids. Germline V gives CDR1 MGHDK, CDR2 SYGVNS. In the authors' methods: Using reference gene primer amplification, nucleated cell counts were estimated. The repertoire was sequenced with immunoSEQ multiplex PCR; TCRdb's copy has only in-frame clones and lacks some. V, J and clone size are taken as reported in that table, and D and trimming were inferred from the DNA itself. In the table there are 400,000 to 500,000 clones, roughly 90% of which are singletons.

The rearrangement links TRBV25-1 to TRBJ1-1; 8 bases align to TRBD1. Specimen: PBMCs or T cells enriched from blood (not recorded which). The sequence derives from a woman aged 18-30 years who had been exposed to COVID-19. In nucleotides, the CDR3 is TGTGCCAGCAGGTTTCAGGGGGCGCCTGGAGCTTTCTTT. Translated: CASRFQGAPGAFF.